These 2 T cell receptor beta chains were all obtained from the same sample, sequenced in a study of blood T cell repertoires in COVID-19. Generated by immunoSEQ multiplex PCR, the TCRdb table keeps only in-frame clones and is missing some. Of more than 70,000 clones in the sample, 80% to 85% are singletons; the top ten hold approximately 39%. The sample taken for sequencing was peripheral blood. All receptors derive from a woman between 70 and 85 years old with acute or convalescent COVID-19.

CDR3 sequence: CASSALRGGQGSNTEAFF. For the CDR3, the DNA is TGTGCCAGCAGTGCCTTAAGGGGGGGACAGGGGTCAAACACTGAAGCTTTCTTT. V gene TRBV6-1 combines with J gene TRBJ1-1; 10 bases line up with TRBD1. Germline CDR1 MNHNS, CDR2 SASEGT. The CDR3 sequence is 18 residues long. V was pared by 4 bases and J by 2 bases, with 13 bases of the junction left unmatched.

The chain couples TRBV11-2 to TRBJ2-2, with 10 bases that match TRBD2. The CDR3 contains 16 residues. Germline CDR1 reads SGHAT; CDR2 reads FQNNGV. V gave up 3 bases and J gave up 4 bases; unmatched junction bases: 5. CDR3 protein: CASSFSSGRGTGELFF. The CDR3 DNA sequence: TGTGCCAGCAGCTTTTCCAGCGGGAGGGGCACCGGGGAGCTGTTTTTT.